The rows below give T cell receptor beta chains drawn from one sample of a study of T cells in tuberculosis. The method was immunoSEQ multiplex PCR; TCRdb's version includes in-frame clones alone and lacks a portion of them. Here the sample spans about 50,000 clones, 90% to 95% being singletons. Sequenced here: PBMCs, sampled at tuberculosis diagnosis. These receptors were collected from an adult with tuberculosis. Both conserved end residues are part of each CDR3. A D gene is named only where the DNA matches it firmly. Size tells how often a clone was seen (once, few, many) or the class of an expanded clone, and some rows leave it out.

clone_size: -; d_call: -; v_call: TRBV5-6; j_call: TRBJ2-1; cdr3_nt: TGTGCCAGCAGCTTTACGCGGGAGCAGTTCTTC; cdr3_aa: CASSFTREQFF
clone_size: -; d_call: TRBD1; v_call: TRBV6-5; j_call: TRBJ2-1; cdr3_nt: TGTGCCAGCAGTTATCCGGGACAGGACAGCAATGAGCAGTTCTTC; cdr3_aa: CASSYPGQDSNEQFF
clone_size: -; d_call: TRBD2; v_call: TRBV4-3; j_call: TRBJ2-1; cdr3_nt: TGCGCCAGCAGCCAAGGTTTCGCGGGAGGTAATTGGCACCATGAGCAGTTCTTC; cdr3_aa: CASSQGFAGGNWHHEQFF
clone_size: -; d_call: TRBD1; v_call: TRBV27; j_call: TRBJ1-6; cdr3_nt: TGTGCCAGCAGTTTCCTGCCGGGGACAGGGAATTCACCCCTCCACTTT; cdr3_aa: CASSFLPGTGNSPLHF
clone_size: -; d_call: TRBD1; v_call: TRBV6-1; j_call: TRBJ1-4; cdr3_nt: TGTGCCAGCAGTGAATTCAGGGGGGTAAAACTGTTTTTT; cdr3_aa: CASSEFRGVKLFF
clone_size: -; d_call: -; v_call: TRBV15; j_call: TRBJ2-7; cdr3_nt: TGTGCCACCAGCAGAGAGGCGGGCCATCTGACCGTTTACTTC; cdr3_aa: CATSREAGHLTVYF
clone_size: -; d_call: TRBD2; v_call: TRBV18; j_call: TRBJ2-1; cdr3_nt: TGTGCCAGCTCACCACGGACTAGCGGGAGGAATGAGCAGTTCTTC; cdr3_aa: CASSPRTSGRNEQFF
clone_size: -; d_call: -; v_call: TRBV4-3; j_call: TRBJ2-1; cdr3_nt: TGCGCCAGCAGCCAAGCTTCGTATGGACTGGATGAGCAGTTCTTC; cdr3_aa: CASSQASYGLDEQFF
clone_size: -; d_call: -; v_call: TRBV27; j_call: TRBJ1-1; cdr3_nt: TGTGCCAGCAGTTTAAGGCAGGGGAACACTGAAGCTTTCTTT; cdr3_aa: CASSLRQGNTEAFF
clone_size: once; d_call: -; v_call: TRBV27; j_call: TRBJ2-1; cdr3_nt: TGTGCCAGCAGGTTAGGGCGGGTCGACAATGAGCAGTTCTTC; cdr3_aa: CASRLGRVDNEQFF